This record covers a single T cell receptor (beta chain). Its cognate antigen is unknown. Between the trimmed V and J ends, which lost 5 bases and 10 bases, there was a span of 12 bases. The length of the CDR3 is 13 residues. CDR1 and CDR2 from the germline V gene are SGHTA and FQGTGA. TCRdb used MiXCR to reprocess the 5' RACE reads, holding one entry per CDR3 protein. The data contain approximately 410,000 distinct CDR3 sequences, 20% to 25% of them singletons. These data are taken from a study of T-cell memory formation after mild COVID-19. On the study more broadly: Clustering of TCRs was largely donor specific.

The study, taken as a whole, reports: Pre-infection memory harbored some responding clones, suggesting cross-reactive memory joined.

The TCR comes from an adult woman who had mild COVID-19 (a few samples of this study predate the infection). Cell type and time point are not known. V gene TRBV7-3 combines with J gene TRBJ1-6; D is unresolved. Sequencing was done on a sample of PBMCs or a T cell subset sorted from them (not recorded which). This CDR3 is CASSPTLGSPLHF. Written as DNA, the CDR3 is TGTGCCAGCAGCCCAACTCTTGGGTCACCCCTCCACTTT.